A single sample gave rise to the 30 T cell receptor beta chains below, sequenced in a study of beta chain features in type 1 diabetes. Findings of the study overall: People with Type 1 diabetes carried modestly yet significantly shorter TCRB CDR3s in all four CD4+ subsets.

Expressed TCRB transcripts got sequenced, as all isolated RNA was reverse transcribed. Measured with immunoSEQ multiplex PCR; TCRdb has only the in-frame clones, and not every one. This repertoire shows 630,000 or so clones, roughly 13% found once; its top ten account for approximately 0.043%. The antigens these receptors bind are not known. Sequenced material: naive CD4+ T cells from blood. All receptors come from a man aged 18 to 29 with type 1 diabetes.

This clone was found a few times. The chain couples TRBV29-1 to TRBJ1-5; no clear D. The germline V and J ends were trimmed by 4 bases and 4 bases, with 5 bases remaining between them. Germline V gene lookup returns CDR1 SQVTM and CDR2 ANQGSEA. This CDR3 contains 11 residues. In DNA form, the CDR3 reads TGCAGCGTTGGGGGAAATCAGCCCCAGCATTTT. The encoded protein is CSVGGNQPQHF.

The chain joins TRBV25-1 to TRBJ2-4; D perhaps matches TRBD1 (6 bases). The V and J ends lost 4 bases and 0 bases respectively, with 16 bases between them. The CDR3 loop spans 17 amino acids. The germline CDR1 and CDR2 sequences are MGHDK and SYGVNS. The CDR3 spells CASSGETGALAKNIQYF. The CDR3, as DNA: TGTGCCAGCAGTGGAGAGACAGGAGCACTAGCCAAAAACATTCAGTACTTC. Variable domain in full (rest from reference TRBV25-1 and TRBJ2-4): EADIYQTPRYLVIGTGKKITLECSQTMGHDKMYWYQQDPGMELHLIHYSYGVNSTEKGDLSSESTVSRIRTEHFPLTLESARPSHTSQYLCASSGETGALAKNIQYFGAGTRLSVL.

This clone appeared a few times. The chain is built from TRBV5-6 and TRBJ2-1, with 9 positions matching TRBD1. The V gene's germline CDR1 is SGHDT and CDR2 YYEEEE. With 4 bases clipped from V and 4 bases from J, the junction kept 9 bases outside the gene matches. This CDR3 spans 16 amino acids. CDR3 bases: TGTGCCAGCAGCCCCGCCGGGACAGGGTGGTACAATGAGCAGTTCTTC. It translates to CASSPAGTGWYNEQFF.

This chain joins TRBV6-5 and TRBJ2-7; unclear D gene. V was pared by 5 bases and J by 7 bases, with 12 bases between. Per germline, CDR1 MNHEY and CDR2 SVGAGI. This CDR3 is built from 12 residues. The DNA for the CDR3 is TGTGCCAGCAGTCGGTGGTTGGGTGAGCAGTACTTC. This codes for CASSRWLGEQYF.

Points on this clone: Other DNA sequences in this sample translate to the same CDR3. The chain has TRBV7-9 and TRBJ2-7; a weak D match, TRBD2 (5 bases). Looked up from germline, CDR1 is SEHNR and CDR2 is FQNEAQ (reference sequence). This CDR3 has 14 residues. The germline V and J ends were trimmed by 1 base and 1 base, with 8 bases remaining between them. This chain's CDR3 is CASSLDGSSYEQYF. CDR3 sequence (DNA): TGTGCCAGCAGCTTAGATGGGAGTTCCTACGAGCAGTACTTC.

This clone was observed a handful of times. The V call is TRBV7-2, the J call TRBJ2-7; D is perhaps TRBD2 (6 bases). The CDR3 totals 15 residues. Germline V CDR1 and CDR2: SGHTA, FQGNSA. Trimming stripped 2 bases from V and 3 bases from J, with 14 bases between. The CDR3 here is CASSLRPGENYEQYF. The CDR3 region has the DNA TGTGCCAGCAGCTTAAGGCCGGGGGAGAACTACGAGCAGTACTTC. Full variable domain (remainder filled in from reference TRBV7-2 and TRBJ2-7): GAGVSQSPSNKVTEKGKDVELRCDPISGHTALYWYRQSLGQGLEFLIYFQGNSAPDKSGLPSDRFSAERTGGSVSTLTIQRTQQEDSAVYLCASSLRPGENYEQYFGPGTRLTVT.

V gene TRBV10-3 combines with J gene TRBJ2-4; 7 bases line up with TRBD2. Germline V gene sequence: CDR1 ENHRY, CDR2 SYGVKD. CDR3 length equals 16 residues. The ends lost 0 bases at V and 1 base at J; junction bases unmatched: 3. CDR3 protein: CAISESGGTAKNIQYF. As DNA, the CDR3 is TGTGCCATCAGTGAGTCGGGGGGGACCGCCAAAAACATTCAGTACTTC.

This clone came up a few times. The V and J genes are TRBV5-1 and TRBJ1-5; weak D call: TRBD1 (5 bases). The CDR3 sequence is 14 residues long. Deletions cut 4 bases from V and 5 bases from J, with 13 bases between. Germline lookup yields CDR1 SGHRS and CDR2 YFSETQ. The CDR3 coding sequence is TGCGCCAGCAGCCCCGGGACTGTAGATCAGCCCCAGCATTTT. Its protein is CASSPGTVDQPQHF.

This chain connects TRBV6-6 to TRBJ1-1; possible D gene TRBD1, 5 bases. The CDR3 consists of 13 residues. The V end was cut by 7 bases, the J end by 4 bases, with 13 bases between. Germline V gene data show CDR1 as MNHNY and CDR2 as SVGAGI (reference sequence). The CDR3, as DNA: TGTGCCAGCAACTATTACAGGTCCACTGAAGCTTTCTTT. This codes for CASNYYRSTEAFF.

The gene calls are TRBV10-3 and TRBJ1-2, with a weak D call TRBD1 (5 bases). This CDR3 region has 12 residues. V lost 6 bases, J lost 1 base, and 6 bases lay in between. Germline-derived CDR1 and CDR2 are ENHRY and SYGVKD. The CDR3: CAIRQVNYGYTF. The CDR3 coding sequence is TGTGCCATCAGACAGGTTAACTATGGCTACACCTTC.

This clone showed up just a few times. The chain joins TRBV9 to TRBJ1-4, with D maybe TRBD1 (5 bases). The V gene lost 0 bases and the J gene lost 5 bases, with 11 bases spanning the gap. CDR1 SGDLS and CDR2 YYNGEE come from the germline V gene. This CDR3 is built from 15 residues. CDR3 loop: CASSVEGSPNEKLFF. CDR3 DNA: TGTGCCAGCAGCGTAGAGGGGTCCCCGAATGAAAAACTGTTTTTT.

This clone has more than one count but fewer than ten. The same CDR3 arises from other DNA sequences in this sample as well. The gene calls are TRBV14 and TRBJ1-1, with no clear D. This CDR3 comprises 13 residues. V was trimmed by 1 base and J by 1 base, leaving 4 bases between them. Germline lookup yields CDR1 SGHDN and CDR2 FVKESK. CDR3 in DNA: TGTGCCAGCAGCCAAGTGCGGAACACTGAAGCTTTCTTT. As protein: CASSQVRNTEAFF.

This clone has a handful of counts. V usage is TRBV4-2 and J usage is TRBJ1-1, with D possibly matching TRBD1 (6 bases). Trimming removed 7 bases at V and 1 base at J, with 16 bases between. This CDR3 region has 15 residues. Germline loops: CDR1 LGHNA, CDR2 YNFKEQ. The DNA for the CDR3 is TGTGCCAGCACCATGAGGACAGAAAGGAACACTGAAGCTTTCTTT. Protein product: CASTMRTERNTEAFF.

This sequence joins TRBV7-2 and TRBJ1-6; unclear D gene. V gave up 5 bases and J gave up 8 bases, with 16 bases separating them. The germline CDR1 and CDR2 sequences are SGHTA and FQGNSA. The CDR3 length is 15 residues. The CDR3 loop reads CASSRIYISHSPLHF. The CDR3 DNA is TGTGCCAGCAGCCGTATCTACATAAGCCATTCACCCCTCCACTTT. The variable domain in full, completed from reference TRBV7-2 and TRBJ1-6, reads GAGVSQSPSNKVTEKGKDVELRCDPISGHTALYWYRQSLGQGLEFLIYFQGNSAPDKSGLPSDRFSAERTGGSVSTLTIQRTQQEDSAVYLCASSRIYISHSPLHFGNGTRLTVT.

The CDR3 DNA is TGTGCCATCAGTGCAACTAGCTGGTACCAAGAGACCCAGTACTTC. Translated: CAISATSWYQETQYF. The V call is TRBV10-3, the J call TRBJ2-5; D is perhaps TRBD2 (6 bases). V was clipped by 4 bases and J by 0 bases, with 12 bases between them. The CDR3 sequence is 15 residues long. Per germline, CDR1 ENHRY and CDR2 SYGVKD.

The J gene is TRBJ1-2, the V gene TRBV9, with TRBD1 matching over 7 bases. The J segment lost 8 bases and the V segment lost 4 bases, leaving 8 bases of the junction unmatched. The germline V gene encodes CDR1 SGDLS and CDR2 YYNGEE. This CDR3 has 13 residues. DNA of the CDR3: TGTGCCAGCAGCCCGACGACAGGGAAGGGCTACACCTTC. Residues: CASSPTTGKGYTF.

The table lists this clone with a few counts. The rearrangement uses TRBV7-9 and TRBJ2-5; D tentatively fits TRBD1 or TRBD2 (5 bases each). With 6 bases removed from V and 5 bases from J, the gap between germline ends came to 13 bases. This CDR3 is built from 13 residues. Germline CDR1 SEHNR, CDR2 FQNEAQ (reference sequence). CDR3 coding DNA: TGTGCCAGCAGTTCAGGGAGTTGGGAGACCCAGTACTTC. It encodes CASSSGSWETQYF.

In this sample, this clone turned up a few times. The rearrangement links TRBV28 to TRBJ2-6; D gene uncertain. The CDR3 contains 12 residues. CDR1 is MDHEN, CDR2 SYDVKM, per germline. V shed 3 bases and J shed 15 bases, with 12 bases lying between them. Here the CDR3 DNA reads TGTGCCAGCAGTTTCCGGCCAGGCGGCCTGACTTTC. Its translation is CASSFRPGGLTF.

The V and J genes are TRBV29-1 and TRBJ2-7; 9 nucleotides align to TRBD2. CDR3 length: 14 amino acids. Germline lookup yields CDR1 SQVTM and CDR2 ANQGSEA. Trimming removed 3 bases from V and 5 bases from J; junction bases left unmatched: 8. CDR3 region: CSVDHDSGSHEQYF. In DNA form, the CDR3 reads TGCAGCGTTGATCATGATAGCGGGAGCCACGAGCAGTACTTC.

This clone was seen only a few times. The CDR3 nucleotides read TGTGCCAGCAGCTTAGGGAGGGACAGGGGACGGACCTTC. Encoded protein: CASSLGRDRGRTF. The chain has TRBV13 and TRBJ1-2, with 10 bases that match TRBD1. Trimming cost V 0 bases and J 14 bases; bases outside gene matches: 6. This CDR3 comprises 13 residues. From germline, CDR1 is PRHDT and CDR2 FYEKMQ (reference sequence).

This clone occurred a few times. J is TRBJ2-5 and V is TRBV4-2, with D possibly being TRBD1 (7 bases). Gene TRBJ2-7 matches the end of the DNA better, so the J call may be wrong. The CDR3 runs 13 residues. Germline V lookup: CDR1 LGHNA, CDR2 YNFKEQ. CDR3: CASSPEGATEQYF. CDR3 in DNA: TGTGCCAGCAGCCCGGAGGGGGCGACCGAGCAGTACTTC.

The chain combines TRBV30 with TRBJ2-7; D uncertain. Germline CDR1 and CDR2: GTSNPN and SVGIG (reference sequence). Trimming removed 0 bases at V and 7 bases at J, with 10 bases between. The CDR3 contains 12 residues. The CDR3 nucleotides read TGTGCCTGGAGTGTGAGTCTCCGGGAGCAGTACTTC. Its protein is CAWSVSLREQYF.

The CDR3 here is CASSPGHRETQYF. DNA for the CDR3: TGTGCCAGCAGCCCGGGACACCGAGAGACCCAGTACTTC. The chain has TRBV5-6 and TRBJ2-5; weak D call: TRBD1 (6 bases). This CDR3 has 13 residues. The germline V gene has CDR1 SGHDT and CDR2 YYEEEE. The V end lost 4 bases, the J end lost 4 bases, and 11 bases lay between the germline ends. Full variable domain (outside the CDR3, taken from reference TRBV5-6 and TRBJ2-5): DAGVTQSPTHLIKTRGQQVTLRCSPKSGHDTVSWYQQALGQGPQFIFQYYEEEERQRGNFPDRFSGHQFPNYSSELNVNALLLGDSALYLCASSPGHRETQYFGPGTRLLVL.

The table lists this clone with a few counts. The chain employs TRBV27 and TRBJ2-3; 8 nucleotides line up with TRBD2. Germline assignment: CDR1 MNHEY and CDR2 SMNVEV (reference sequence). With V trimmed by 2 bases and J by 5 bases, 3 bases remained unmatched. The CDR3 loop spans 14 amino acids. The CDR3 sequence is CASSLKTSEDTQYF. As DNA, the CDR3 is TGTGCCAGCAGTTTAAAGACTAGCGAAGATACGCAGTATTTT.

This sequence joins TRBV6-5 and TRBJ2-2; the D gene is possibly TRBD1 (5 bases). The ends were cut back, 4 bases at V and 7 bases at J, with 16 bases in the middle. Germline CDR1 MNHEY, CDR2 SVGAGI. CDR3 length: 15 residues. The CDR3 DNA is TGTGCCAGCAGTTTGGGGCCCCACACCCTCGGGGAGCTGTTTTTT. Translating gives CASSLGPHTLGELFF.

This clone was detected only a few times. The V call is TRBV27, the J call TRBJ2-7, with TRBD2 as a possible D gene (6 bases). Trimming removed 5 bases at V and 6 bases at J, with 14 bases between. CDR3 size: 13 residues. Germline V gene sequence: CDR1 MNHEY, CDR2 SMNVEV (reference sequence). In DNA form, the CDR3 reads TGTGCCAGCAGTCAACCGGGACTTAGCGAGCAGTACTTC. As protein: CASSQPGLSEQYF.

The chain combines TRBV30 with TRBJ2-7; no reliable D call. The CDR3 sequence is 14 residues long. The germline gives CDR1 GTSNPN, CDR2 SVGIG (reference sequence). Trimming removed 1 base at V and 2 bases at J, with 12 bases between. CDR3 nucleotides: TGTGCCTGGAGTGCGTCGGCCTCTACCTACGAGCAGTACTTC. Its translation: CAWSASASTYEQYF.

The chain employs TRBV5-6 and TRBJ2-5, with a weak D call TRBD2 (6 bases). The CDR3 is made up of 15 amino acids. V was pared by 0 bases and J by 5 bases, with 14 bases between. Per germline, CDR1 SGHDT and CDR2 YYEEEE. CDR3 sequence: CASSLGTTLGETQYF. Here the CDR3 DNA reads TGTGCCAGCAGCTTGGGGACTACCCTCGGGGAGACCCAGTACTTC.

This chain joins TRBV4-2 and TRBJ1-3, with TRBD1 matching 12 bases. Germline CDR1 is LGHNA and CDR2 is YNFKEQ. V lost 5 bases to trimming and J lost 7 bases; unmatched junction nucleotides: 6. This CDR3 comprises 15 residues. CDR3 nucleotides: TGTGCCAGCAGCTTGGAGGGACAGGGGGCGAACACCATATATTTT. It translates to CASSLEGQGANTIYF.

This clone has a handful of counts. This rearrangement joins TRBV29-1 to TRBJ2-5, with D possibly being TRBD1 (5 bases). The germline CDR1 and CDR2 sequences are SQVTM and ANQGSEA. Trimming removed 7 bases from V and 0 bases from J, with 15 bases in between. The CDR3 runs to 14 residues. The CDR3: CSGQTFGYQETQYF. The CDR3 DNA reads as TGCAGCGGACAGACCTTTGGGTACCAAGAGACCCAGTACTTC.